The sample holds a few counts of the clone carrying this TCR beta chain. Its antigen remains unknown. These data originate in a study of breast tumors, draining lymph nodes, adjacent tissues. Study-wide results and caveats: Tumor T cell lymph node origin was a supported hypothesis, not proven. Tumors had less TCR diversity than lymph nodes, more than nontumor tissue. Luminal-like breast cancer showed significantly greater tumor-nontumor repertoire similarity than basal-like breast cancer did. Data fit most tumor T cells coming from lymph node, expanding in tumor.

V lost 6 bases and J 0 bases, leaving 14 bases between the germline ends. The CDR3 consists of 16 residues. Germline CDR1 KGHSH, CDR2 LQKENI. TCRdb re-derived calls from the multiplex PCR reads in MiXCR, one entry per CDR3 protein. Altogether about 130,000 distinct CDR3 sequences are present, 20% being singletons, with the ten largest covering roughly 3.5%. Axillary draining lymph nodes of breast cancer patients supplied the node samples. Material: axillary lymph node tissue. The origin of this receptor is a female donor with breast cancer. Some clones in this sample may be carry-over from other donors' samples. The genes are TRBV18 and TRBJ2-2, with D hard to call. The CDR3 spells CASSFSRSANTGELFF. CDR3 DNA: TGTGCCAGCTCTTTTTCGAGGAGCGCGAACACCGGGGAGCTGTTTTTT.